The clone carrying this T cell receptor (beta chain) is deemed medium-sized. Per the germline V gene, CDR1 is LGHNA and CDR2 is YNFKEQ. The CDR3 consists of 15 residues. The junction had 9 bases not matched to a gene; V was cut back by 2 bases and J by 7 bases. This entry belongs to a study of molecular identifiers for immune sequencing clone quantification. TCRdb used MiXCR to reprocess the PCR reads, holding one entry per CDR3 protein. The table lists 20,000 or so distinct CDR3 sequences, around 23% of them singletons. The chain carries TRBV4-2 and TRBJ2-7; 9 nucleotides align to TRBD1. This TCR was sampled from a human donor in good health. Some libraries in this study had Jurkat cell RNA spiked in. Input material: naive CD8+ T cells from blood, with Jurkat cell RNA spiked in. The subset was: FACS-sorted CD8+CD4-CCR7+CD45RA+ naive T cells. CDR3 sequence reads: CASSQWGQGNLEQYF. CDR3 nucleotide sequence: TGTGCCAGCAGCCAATGGGGACAGGGTAATCTGGAGCAGTACTTC.